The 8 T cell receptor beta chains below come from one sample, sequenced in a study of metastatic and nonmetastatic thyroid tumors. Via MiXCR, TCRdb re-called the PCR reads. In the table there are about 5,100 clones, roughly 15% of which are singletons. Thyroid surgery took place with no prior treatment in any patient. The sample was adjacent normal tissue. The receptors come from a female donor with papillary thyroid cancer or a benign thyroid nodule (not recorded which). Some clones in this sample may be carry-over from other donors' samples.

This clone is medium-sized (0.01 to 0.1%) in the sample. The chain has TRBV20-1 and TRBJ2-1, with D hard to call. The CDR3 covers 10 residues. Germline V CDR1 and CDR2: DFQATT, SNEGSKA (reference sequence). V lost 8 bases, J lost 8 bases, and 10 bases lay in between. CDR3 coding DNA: TGCAGTACAGTGGTCGATGAGCAGTTCTTC. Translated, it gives CSTVVDEQFF.

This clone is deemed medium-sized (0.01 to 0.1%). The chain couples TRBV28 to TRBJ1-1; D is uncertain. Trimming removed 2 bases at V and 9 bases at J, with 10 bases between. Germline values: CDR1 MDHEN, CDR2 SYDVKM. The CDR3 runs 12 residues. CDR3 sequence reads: CASSLVENQAFF. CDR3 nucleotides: TGTGCCAGCAGTTTAGTGGAGAACCAAGCTTTCTTT. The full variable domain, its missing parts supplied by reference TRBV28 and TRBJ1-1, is DVKVTQSSRYLVKRTGEKVFLECVQDMDHENMFWYRQDPGLGLRLIYFSYDVKMKEKGDIPEGYSVSREKKERFSLILESASTNQTSMYLCASSLVENQAFFGQGTRLTVV.

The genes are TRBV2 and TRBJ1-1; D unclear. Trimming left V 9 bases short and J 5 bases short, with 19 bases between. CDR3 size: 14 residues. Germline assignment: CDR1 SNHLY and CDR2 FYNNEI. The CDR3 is CARIQNEGRTEAFF. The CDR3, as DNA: TGTGCCAGAATCCAAAATGAGGGTAGAACTGAAGCTTTCTTT.

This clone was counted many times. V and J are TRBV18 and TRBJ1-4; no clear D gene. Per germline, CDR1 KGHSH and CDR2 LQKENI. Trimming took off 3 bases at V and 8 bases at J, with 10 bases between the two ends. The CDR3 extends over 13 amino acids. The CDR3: CASSPGLREKLFF. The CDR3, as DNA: TGTGCCAGCTCACCCGGACTAAGGGAAAAACTGTTTTTT. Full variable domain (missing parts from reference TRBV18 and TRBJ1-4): NAGVMQNPRHLVRRRGQEARLRCSPMKGHSHVYWYRQLPEEGLKFMVYLQKENIIDESGMPKERFSAEFPKEGPSILRIQQVVRGDSAAYFCASSPGLREKLFFGSGTQLSVL.

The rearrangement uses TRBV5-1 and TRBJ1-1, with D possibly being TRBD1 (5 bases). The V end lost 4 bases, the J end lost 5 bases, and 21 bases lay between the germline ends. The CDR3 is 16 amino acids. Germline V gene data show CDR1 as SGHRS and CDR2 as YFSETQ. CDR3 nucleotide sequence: TGCGCCAGCAGCAGGACCGGGACGCCAGAAGGTACTGAAGCTTTCTTT. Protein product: CASSRTGTPEGTEAFF.

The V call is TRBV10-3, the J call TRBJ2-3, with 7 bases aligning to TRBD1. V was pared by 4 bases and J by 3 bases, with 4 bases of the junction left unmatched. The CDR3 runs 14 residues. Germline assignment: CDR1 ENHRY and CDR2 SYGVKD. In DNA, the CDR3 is TGTGCCATCAGTGTCCGGGACAGTACAGATACGCAGTATTTT. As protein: CAISVRDSTDTQYF.

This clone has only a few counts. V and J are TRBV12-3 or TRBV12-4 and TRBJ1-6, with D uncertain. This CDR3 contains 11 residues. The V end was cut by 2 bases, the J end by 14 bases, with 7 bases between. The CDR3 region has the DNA TGTGCCAGCAGTTTAACAACAACCCTCCACTTT. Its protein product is CASSLTTTLHF.

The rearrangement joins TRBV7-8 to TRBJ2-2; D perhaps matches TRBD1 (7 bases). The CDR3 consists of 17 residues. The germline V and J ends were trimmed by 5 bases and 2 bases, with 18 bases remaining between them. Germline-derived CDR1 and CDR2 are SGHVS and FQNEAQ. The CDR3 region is CASSPHRRGRNTGELFF. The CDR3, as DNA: TGTGCCAGCAGCCCTCATCGGAGGGGGCGCAACACCGGGGAGCTGTTTTTT.